The 12 T cell receptor beta chains listed next were all sequenced from one sample in a study of PD-1 blockade in classical Hodgkin lymphoma. The data were produced by immunoSEQ multiplex PCR, yet TCRdb's version contains in-frame clones alone and is incomplete. The data contain tens of thousands of clones, approximately 80% of them seen just once; the ten biggest clones take up roughly 8%. Every patient had relapsed following autologous stem cell transplantation, and cohorts differed in brentuximab vedotin exposure. Sequenced material: peripheral blood mononuclear cells (PBMCs), taken before the second cycle of nivolumab. The receptors originated from a human donor with classical Hodgkin lymphoma.

The rearrangement joins TRBV6-5 to TRBJ2-7; tentatively, D is TRBD2 (5 bases). CDR3 length equals 13 residues. V was trimmed by 0 bases and J by 6 bases, leaving 9 bases between them. CDR1 is MNHEY and CDR2 is SVGAGI in the germline V gene. The CDR3 protein is CASSYSTRGEQYF. CDR3 DNA sequence: TGTGCCAGCAGTTACTCGACTCGGGGCGAGCAGTACTTC.

This clone was observed once. The V call is TRBV5-1, the J call TRBJ2-2; D perhaps matches TRBD1 (6 bases). The CDR3 length is 14 residues. Germline V gene sequence: CDR1 SGHRS, CDR2 YFSETQ. V was cut by 3 bases and J by 1 base, with 7 bases left in between. The DNA for the CDR3 is TGCGCCAGCAGCTCAGGGGTGAACACCGGGGAGCTGTTTTTT. This encodes CASSSGVNTGELFF.

Only one count was recorded for this clone. The V and J genes are TRBV19 and TRBJ1-2; 7 bases are a match to TRBD1. There are 13 residues in the CDR3. Germline V gene data show CDR1 as LNHDA and CDR2 as SQIVND (reference sequence). Trimming took 5 bases from V and 7 from J; bases not matched to a gene: 7. The DNA of the CDR3 is TGTGCCAGTAGTCCCGCGACAGGGTCTGGCTACACCTTC. This codes for CASSPATGSGYTF.

This sequence joins TRBV5-1 and TRBJ2-5, with D unclear. In germline, CDR1 is SGHRS, CDR2 YFSETQ. Between the trimmed V and J ends, which lost 2 bases and 5 bases, there was a span of 10 bases. This CDR3 spans 13 amino acids. The CDR3 nucleotides are TGCGCCAGCAGCTTTGGACCAAGGGAGACCCAGTACTTC. It yields the protein CASSFGPRETQYF.

This chain links TRBV5-1 with TRBJ1-3, with 7 positions matching TRBD1. Germline V lookup: CDR1 SGHRS, CDR2 YFSETQ. There are 17 residues in the CDR3. With V trimmed by 0 bases and J by 2 bases, 8 bases remained unmatched. The CDR3 DNA reads TGCGCCAGCAGCTTGGCCGGGACAGCTCCTACTGGAAACACCATATATTTT. Its protein is CASSLAGTAPTGNTIYF.

The V and J genes are TRBV7-9 and TRBJ2-3; the D gene is possibly TRBD1 (5 bases). The CDR3 is 14 amino acids. Trimming cost V 0 bases and J 7 bases, with 11 bases left between them. Per the germline V gene, CDR1 is SEHNR and CDR2 is FQNEAQ (reference sequence). This CDR3 is CASSLARTLNTQYF. In DNA form, the CDR3 reads TGTGCCAGCAGCTTAGCCCGGACATTAAATACGCAGTATTTT.

V usage is TRBV18 and J usage is TRBJ1-1; 9 bases align to TRBD1. CDR3 length: 15 amino acids. CDR1 is KGHSH and CDR2 is LQKENI in the germline V gene. The V and J ends lost 4 bases and 3 bases, in that order; junction bases with no gene match: 6. The DNA of the CDR3 is TGTGCCAGCTCACTTGAAACAGGGGGCCACACTGAAGCTTTCTTT. Its translation is CASSLETGGHTEAFF.

CDR3 nucleotides: TGTGCCAGCAGCCCCCGGGACAGCCGCTTTTCCTACGAGCAGTACTTC. Translating gives CASSPRDSRFSYEQYF. The V and J genes are TRBV7-8 and TRBJ2-7, with 7 bases aligning to TRBD1. Germline V lookup: CDR1 SGHVS, CDR2 FQNEAQ. This CDR3 has 16 residues. J was trimmed by 1 base and V by 5 bases; bases with no gene match: 11.

J is TRBJ2-7 and V is TRBV2; D is undetermined. V lost 0 bases and J lost 4, with 1 base in between. Germline CDR1 reads SNHLY; CDR2 reads FYNNEI. The CDR3 has 11 residues. This chain's CDR3 is CASSEAYEQYF. The CDR3 DNA is TGTGCCAGCAGTGAAGCTTACGAGCAGTACTTC.

This clone was seen a handful of times. J is TRBJ1-1 and V is TRBV15; 10 bases fit TRBD1. CDR1 LNHNV and CDR2 YYDKDF come from the germline V gene (reference sequence). CDR3 length equals 15 residues. The J segment lost 5 bases and the V segment lost 3 bases, leaving 6 bases of the junction unmatched. The CDR3 DNA follows: TGTGCCACCAGCAGGGGGGACAGGGGAGTGACTGAAGCTTTCTTT. It specifies CATSRGDRGVTEAFF.

V is TRBV6-6 and J is TRBJ2-7; D gene unclear. V was clipped by 6 bases and J by 3 bases, with 6 bases between them. Germline V CDR1 and CDR2: MNHNY, SVGAGI (reference sequence). This CDR3 comprises 11 residues. CDR3 sequence: CASRGYYEQYF. The CDR3 region has the DNA TGTGCCAGCAGAGGATACTACGAGCAGTACTTC.

This clone showed up just a few times. V is TRBV29-1 and J is TRBJ2-3, with D maybe TRBD1 (5 bases). The germline V gene has CDR1 SQVTM and CDR2 ANQGSEA. There are 14 residues in the CDR3. V gave up 6 bases and J gave up 4 bases, with 17 bases separating them. The CDR3 spells CSVSLGAFADTQYF. DNA for the CDR3: TGCAGCGTCTCCCTAGGGGCGTTCGCAGATACGCAGTATTTT.